This TCR beta chain emerged from a study of blood T cell repertoires in COVID-19. In the study overall: The United States, Italy and Spain provided the acute and convalescent COVID-19 samples.

Assay: immunoSEQ multiplex PCR; the TCRdb copy retains only in-frame clones and omits some. Seen here are a few hundred thousand clones, over 75% observed once, and the top ten hold around 7%. The CDR3 totals 15 residues. Germline values: CDR1 SGHAT, CDR2 FQNNGV. V shed 5 bases and J 5 bases; nucleotides not matched to a gene: 8. Sequencing input: PBMCs or T cells enriched from blood (not recorded which). This sequence joins TRBV11-2 and TRBJ2-2, with 7 bases identical to TRBD1. The receptor comes from a woman aged 40 to 50 with acute COVID-19. CDR3 DNA sequence: TGTGCCAGCAGCCCCCGCCAGGGGGTAACCGGGGAGCTGTTTTTT. Protein sequence: CASSPRQGVTGELFF.